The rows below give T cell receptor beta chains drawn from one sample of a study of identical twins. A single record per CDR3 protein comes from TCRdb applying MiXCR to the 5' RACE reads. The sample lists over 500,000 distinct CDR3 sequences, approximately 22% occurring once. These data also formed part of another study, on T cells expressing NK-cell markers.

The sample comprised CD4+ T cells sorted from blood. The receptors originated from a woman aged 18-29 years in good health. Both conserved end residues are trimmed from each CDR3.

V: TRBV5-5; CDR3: ASSGRLDRYNEQF
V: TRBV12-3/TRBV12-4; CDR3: ASKLDNSYEQY
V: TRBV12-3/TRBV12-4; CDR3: ASSSQLTGELF
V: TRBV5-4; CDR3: ASRRTGTGGNTEAF
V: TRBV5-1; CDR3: ASSLTWTGGTEAF
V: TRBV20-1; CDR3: SARDRRRGGNEQY
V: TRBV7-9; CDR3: ASSLISGTGELF
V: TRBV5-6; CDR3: ASSLIKETQY
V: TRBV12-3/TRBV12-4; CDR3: ASNSGPVSEAF
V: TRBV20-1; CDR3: SASSPASYEQY
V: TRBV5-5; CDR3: ASSLAFQRNTDTQY
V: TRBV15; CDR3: ATNRGGSGANVLT
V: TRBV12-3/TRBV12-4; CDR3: ASTGTGTSGSPLH
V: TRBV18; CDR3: ASTGQIQETQY
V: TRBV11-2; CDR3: ASSLDAGPINYGYT
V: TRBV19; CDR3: ASSMNSQETQY
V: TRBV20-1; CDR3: SAPWNTEAF
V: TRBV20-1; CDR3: SAIRGPDTQY
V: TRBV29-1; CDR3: SVVDVGGPVYEQF
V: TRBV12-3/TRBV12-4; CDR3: ASRVTSGGDTQY
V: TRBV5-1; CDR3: ASSFGGDQETQY
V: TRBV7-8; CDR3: ASSLTGVFLVSNQPQH
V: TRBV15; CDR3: ATSPATPFGAF
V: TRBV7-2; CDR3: ASSLGGPNNNEQF
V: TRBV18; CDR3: ASSPWEKWGNEQF
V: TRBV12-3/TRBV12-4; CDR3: ASRRDPNYGYT
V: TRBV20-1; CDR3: SATSPSGDEQF
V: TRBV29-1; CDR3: SGSRRNTEAF
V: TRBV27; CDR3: ASSSESHRGREYNEQF
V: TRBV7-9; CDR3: ASSLRGGLGYEQY
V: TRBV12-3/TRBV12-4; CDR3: ASSLGSRQSTEAF
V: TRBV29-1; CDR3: SVYKPLNTEAF
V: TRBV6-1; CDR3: ASRTWDRSGTEAF
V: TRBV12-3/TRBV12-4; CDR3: ASSLTGGHSYEQY
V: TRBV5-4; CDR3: ASSLGGGWGNGPQH
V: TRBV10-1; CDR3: ASSAGRANSYNEQF
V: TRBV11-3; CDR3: ASSSSGGMVNEQF
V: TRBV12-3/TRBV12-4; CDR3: ASSLRGNQPQH
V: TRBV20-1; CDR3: SALDWNTGELF
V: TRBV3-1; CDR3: ASSQDRWEGRHEQY
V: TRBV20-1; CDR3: SASLAGVPGEQF
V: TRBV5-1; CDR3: ASGQEVGTGELF
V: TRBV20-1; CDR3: SARDPAGTTYEQY
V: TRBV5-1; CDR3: ASSSPSTGMTRY
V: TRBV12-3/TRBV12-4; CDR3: ASSFGQVSGNTIY
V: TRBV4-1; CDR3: ASSQAPSAGTQY
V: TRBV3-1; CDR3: ASSPLTGIYGYT
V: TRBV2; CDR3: ATQDRLNQPQH